The entry below gives a single T cell receptor (beta chain) sequence along with its context. Its target is not known. A second PCR of roughly 7 to 11 cycles used a sample-barcoded 5' primer and a J-beta primer mix. Each TCR beta cDNA got a 12-nucleotide random molecular identifier. From each sample, at least 2.5 million paired-end reads containing CDR3 were obtained. TCRdb re-derived calls from the 5' RACE reads in MiXCR, one entry per CDR3 protein. The data show some 1.7 million distinct CDR3 sequences, approximately 30% seen once. These data belong to a study of blood T cells in healthy people across ages. Study-wide findings and caveats: Those diversity estimates obtained from one million T cells were thought to be underestimates.

Researchers isolated at least 6 million PBMCs per sample. The receptor's source is a woman between 25 and 40 years old in good health. The specimen sequenced was blood.

The CDR3 here is CASSLALAGADNIQYF. CDR3 in DNA: TGTGCCAGCAGCTTAGCACTAGCGGGAGCTGATAACATTCAGTACTTC. V is TRBV7-2 and J is TRBJ2-4, with 11 bases that match TRBD2. CDR1 SGHTA and CDR2 FQGNSA come from the germline V gene. V lost 0 bases, J lost 7 bases, and 5 bases stayed unmatched. The CDR3 length is 16 residues.